These T cell receptor beta chains were read from a single sample in a study of spatial heterogeneity in lung cancer. From the 5' RACE reads, TCRdb called clonotypes with MiXCR, one entry per CDR3 protein. The profile shows about 27,000 distinct CDR3 sequences, under 8.5% of them singletons. Sample: lung tumor tissue, taken at surgery. The receptors originated from a male donor with early-stage non-small cell lung cancer. Each CDR3 is given without its conserved first and last residue.

J gene: TRBJ1-2
V gene: TRBV4-1
CDR3 protein: ASSQGPQGPYGYT

J gene: TRBJ2-7
V gene: TRBV7-2
CDR3 protein: ASSPDRGDFEQY

J gene: TRBJ1-6
V gene: TRBV4-3
CDR3 protein: ASSQEERGSPLH

J gene: TRBJ2-2
V gene: TRBV3-1
CDR3 protein: ASSQGLTSLF

J gene: TRBJ2-5
V gene: TRBV11-2
CDR3 protein: ASTYTRGETQY

J gene: TRBJ2-7
V gene: TRBV5-1
CDR3 protein: ASSHRQGYEQY

J gene: TRBJ2-2
V gene: TRBV10-3
CDR3 protein: AISESSMGSGELF

J gene: TRBJ1-2
V gene: TRBV5-1
CDR3 protein: ASSSAAGGRNYGYT

J gene: TRBJ1-2
V gene: TRBV10-3
CDR3 protein: AISGNPSYGYT

J gene: TRBJ2-5
V gene: TRBV4-3
CDR3 protein: ASSQDFIQGKTQY

J gene: TRBJ1-5
V gene: TRBV6-2/TRBV6-3
CDR3 protein: ASRGTVSLAQH

J gene: TRBJ2-1
V gene: TRBV12-3/TRBV12-4
CDR3 protein: ASSSGGLAEYNEQF

J gene: TRBJ1-5
V gene: TRBV20-1
CDR3 protein: SASKQGSNQPQH

J gene: TRBJ1-6
V gene: TRBV6-6
CDR3 protein: ASSYGGLYNSPLH

J gene: TRBJ1-5
V gene: TRBV7-2
CDR3 protein: ASSLRGRDGQPQH

J gene: TRBJ2-7
V gene: TRBV20-1
CDR3 protein: SASVPGTGEQY

J gene: TRBJ2-1
V gene: TRBV15
CDR3 protein: ATSRGLRDNEQF

J gene: TRBJ2-3
V gene: TRBV28
CDR3 protein: ASTSSTDTQY

J gene: TRBJ2-7
V gene: TRBV7-9
CDR3 protein: ASSSGGVEQY

J gene: TRBJ2-7
V gene: TRBV28
CDR3 protein: ASSPPGHRLREQY

J gene: TRBJ2-5
V gene: TRBV5-5
CDR3 protein: ASESRAGGPQETQY

J gene: TRBJ2-3
V gene: TRBV2
CDR3 protein: ASSEEGTDTQY

J gene: TRBJ2-5
V gene: TRBV7-2
CDR3 protein: ASSLGGDHQETQY

J gene: TRBJ1-1
V gene: TRBV20-1
CDR3 protein: SAKTGGRRTEAF

J gene: TRBJ2-1
V gene: TRBV4-2
CDR3 protein: ASSQDPTSGGAGEQF

J gene: TRBJ1-5
V gene: TRBV20-1
CDR3 protein: SASPRDRGAEQPQH

J gene: TRBJ1-1
V gene: TRBV7-2
CDR3 protein: ASSLAQGTEAF

J gene: TRBJ2-7
V gene: TRBV20-1
CDR3 protein: SARTAYEQY

J gene: TRBJ2-5
V gene: TRBV7-2
CDR3 protein: AISLSGETQY

J gene: TRBJ2-3
V gene: TRBV7-9
CDR3 protein: ASSTGTLNTDTQY

J gene: TRBJ2-3
V gene: TRBV20-1
CDR3 protein: SADGWTASTDTQY

J gene: TRBJ1-4
V gene: TRBV4-3
CDR3 protein: ASSQDVGNRGINEKLF

J gene: TRBJ2-5
V gene: TRBV5-1
CDR3 protein: ASSNSRTSGGGETQY